The present TCR beta chain was sequenced within a study of T cell responses to AZD1222 COVID-19 vaccine. V was trimmed by 1 base and J by 5 bases, leaving 11 bases between them. CDR1 and CDR2 from the germline V gene are LGHNA and YSLEER. The CDR3 is made up of 14 amino acids. Study findings and constraints: After the peak T cell response, and only then, were repertoires sampled. Among AZD1222 vaccinees, only 5 to 7 were seropositive at baseline.

This clone was recorded only once. The antigen is undetermined. This table comes from immunoSEQ multiplex PCR, and its TCRdb copy is limited to in-frame clones, with some not included. Here the sample spans around 95,000 clones, more than 70% being singletons. This sample comprised peripheral blood, obtained on day 0 of MenACWY control vaccination. This receptor was obtained from an adult in good health. This chain links TRBV4-3 with TRBJ1-2; D call uncertain. The CDR3 region is CASSQASAGYGYTF. CDR3 in DNA: TGCGCCAGCAGCCAAGCCTCGGCGGGGTATGGCTACACCTTC.